Each of the 9 T cell receptor beta chains below was sequenced from the same sample in a study of neurological immune-mediated disorders (dated by TCRdb to 2018 to 2020). Library construction relied on 5' RACE. The sequencer was an Illumina HiSeq 2500. TCRdb reworked the public reads: Q25 trimming with fastp, MiXCR clone assembly, productive beta chains retained. Identical CDR3 proteins give one entry, which carries the most common genes and DNA. The sample table holds tens of thousands of distinct CDR3 sequences, of which 3.8% were seen once. Under 2.5% of the sample is taken by the ten largest. Sequenced input: PBMCs. These receptors were collected from a man aged 25-40 years with multiple sclerosis.

The rearrangement joins TRBV20-1 to TRBJ1-1, with 7 bases lining up with TRBD1. CDR1 is DFQATT and CDR2 is SNEGSKA in the germline V gene (reference sequence). This CDR3 has 14 amino acids. J lost 3 bases, V lost 5 bases, and 9 bases had no gene match. The CDR3 DNA reads TGCAGTGCTGGGACAGTTGGGACCCACACTGAAGCTTTCTTT. Its protein product is CSAGTVGTHTEAFF.

This clonotype was detected many times. The V and J genes are TRBV20-1 and TRBJ2-6, with D possibly matching TRBD2 (5 bases). CDR1 and CDR2 (germline): DFQATT, SNEGSKA (reference sequence). Trimming took off 5 bases at V and 0 bases at J, with 11 bases between the two ends. The CDR3 runs 15 residues. For the CDR3, the DNA is TGCAGTGCTCCCCTAGCCACCTCTGGGGCCAACGTCCTGACTTTC. It translates to CSAPLATSGANVLTF.

At least ten counts were recorded for this clonotype. The chain combines TRBV12-3 or TRBV12-4 with TRBJ1-6, with D unclear. This CDR3 has 11 amino acids. V dropped 5 bases and J dropped 8 bases, with 4 bases sitting between them. The CDR3 sequence: CASSVDSPLHF. In nucleotides, the CDR3 is TGTGCCAGCAGTGTAGATTCACCCCTCCACTTT.

This clonotype was counted at least ten times. The genes are TRBV20-1 and TRBJ2-7; no clear D gene. The CDR3 has 11 residues. V was pared by 2 bases and J by 3 bases, with 5 bases between. Germline assignment: CDR1 DFQATT and CDR2 SNEGSKA (reference sequence). CDR3 in DNA: TGCAGTGCTAGATCGGGCTACGAGCAGTACTTC. Amino acid sequence: CSARSGYEQYF.

In its sample, this clonotype was seen many times. J is TRBJ1-1 and V is TRBV20-1; D ambiguous. The germline CDR1 and CDR2 sequences are DFQATT and SNEGSKA (reference sequence). Trimming shortened V by 2 bases and J by 2 bases, and 3 bases separated the two germline ends. This CDR3 is built from 11 residues. This CDR3 reads CSARQNTEAFF. The CDR3 DNA follows: TGCAGTGCTAGACAAAACACTGAAGCTTTCTTT.

At least ten counts were recorded for this clonotype. The chain joins TRBV6-5 to TRBJ1-6, with D unclear. This CDR3 contains 17 residues. From germline, CDR1 is MNHEY and CDR2 SVGAGI. V dropped 0 bases and J dropped 2 bases, with 11 bases sitting between them. CDR3 nucleotides: TGTGCCAGCAGTTACTCCGGGGATTACGCCTATAATTCACCCCTCCACTTT. Translated, it gives CASSYSGDYAYNSPLHF.

This clonotype ranks as medium-sized. This rearrangement joins TRBV12-3 or TRBV12-4 to TRBJ1-1; D gene uncertain. V was shortened by 4 bases and J by 1 base, with 4 bases between the two germline ends. The CDR3 totals 12 residues. The CDR3 DNA reads TGTGCCAGCAGTTGGGAGAACACTGAAGCTTTCTTT. Its translation is CASSWENTEAFF.

This clonotype appeared many times. The rearrangement uses TRBV2 and TRBJ1-2; D remains unclear. From germline, CDR1 is SNHLY and CDR2 FYNNEI. With 1 base removed from V and 8 bases from J, the gap between germline ends came to 11 bases. There are 13 residues in the CDR3. The CDR3 sequence is CASSEEGLGGYTF. DNA for the CDR3: TGTGCCAGCAGTGAAGAAGGTTTGGGAGGCTACACCTTC.

This clonotype appeared many times. The gene calls are TRBV5-6 and TRBJ2-5; 7 positions match TRBD1. The length of the CDR3 is 15 residues. V lost 2 bases to trimming and J lost 2 bases; unmatched junction nucleotides: 6. Germline values: CDR1 SGHDT, CDR2 YYEEEE. The CDR3 loop reads CASSFRGRGQETQYF. CDR3 DNA: TGTGCCAGCAGCTTTCGGGGCAGGGGGCAAGAGACCCAGTACTTC.